This TCR beta chain is from a study of shared clonotypes between healthy human individuals. Each replicate PCR on the sorted subsets used 200 to 250 ng DNA (around 30,000 T cell genomes). Clones were read by immunoSEQ multiplex PCR, and TCRdb kept only the in-frame ones, dropping some. Among about 1.5 million clones listed, about 98% were seen once. This CDR3 contains 17 residues. Germline CDR1 SGHRS, CDR2 YFSETQ. V gave up 0 bases and J gave up 4 bases; unmatched junction bases: 9. This TCR was sampled from a man aged 30-40 years in good health. Sequencing was performed on naive CD4+ T cells sorted from blood. Subset described: CD45RA+ positively selected. This chain connects TRBV5-1 to TRBJ2-1; the match to TRBD2 covers 8 bases. The CDR3 reads CASSLGSAGGIYNEQFF. In nucleotides, the CDR3 is TGCGCCAGCAGCTTGGGGTCGGCGGGAGGAATATACAATGAGCAGTTCTTC.